The 26 T cell receptor beta chains below all came from one sample that was sequenced in a study of CD4+ T cells in melanoma. Measured with immunoSEQ multiplex PCR; TCRdb has only the in-frame clones, and not every one. The sample yields around 100,000 clones, around 92% seen once. The sample consisted of peripheral blood. Every receptor here comes from a human donor with melanoma.

The chain uses TRBV28 and TRBJ1-2; 7 bases agree with TRBD1. This CDR3 contains 11 residues. Germline CDR1 MDHEN, CDR2 SYDVKM. Losses at the gene ends were 6 bases for V and 8 bases for J; bases not matched to a gene: 3. The CDR3 protein is CASRTGFGYTF. CDR3 DNA sequence: TGTGCCAGCAGGACAGGGTTCGGCTACACCTTC.

This sequence joins TRBV30 and TRBJ2-5; the D gene is possibly TRBD1 (5 bases). V was trimmed by 0 bases and J by 2 bases, leaving 16 bases between them. This CDR3 is 16 amino acids long. In germline, CDR1 is GTSNPN, CDR2 SVGIG (reference sequence). Here the CDR3 reads CAWSVLPLTGQETQYF. In DNA, the CDR3 is TGTGCCTGGAGTGTACTTCCCCTAACAGGACAAGAGACCCAGTACTTC.

The rearrangement uses TRBV5-1 and TRBJ2-3; tentatively, D is TRBD2 (6 bases). Germline V gene sequence: CDR1 SGHRS, CDR2 YFSETQ. The CDR3 totals 14 residues. V lost 1 base to trimming and J lost 5 bases, with 11 bases between them. CDR3 region: CASSLTSSGDTQYF. CDR3 DNA sequence: TGCGCCAGCAGCTTGACTAGCAGTGGAGATACGCAGTATTTT.

The gene calls are TRBV18 and TRBJ1-5, with TRBD1 identical over 8 bases. Germline V gives CDR1 KGHSH, CDR2 LQKENI. V gave up 6 bases and J gave up 5 bases; unmatched junction bases: 6. The CDR3 contains 14 residues. In nucleotides, the CDR3 is TGTGCCAGCTCTACCGGGACAGGAGATCAGCCCCAGCATTTT. Translated, it gives CASSTGTGDQPQHF.

This clone was detected only once. The chain recombines TRBV9 with TRBJ1-3; maybe TRBD1 (5 bases). Germline V gene lookup returns CDR1 SGDLS and CDR2 YYNGEE. V lost 4 bases and J 8 bases, leaving 13 bases between the germline ends. The CDR3 length is 13 residues. The CDR3 nucleotides read TGTGCCAGCAGCCCGGGGGGACTCCACACCATATATTTT. Residues: CASSPGGLHTIYF.

J is TRBJ1-1 and V is TRBV7-2; D is perhaps TRBD1 (6 bases). Germline CDR1 is SGHTA and CDR2 is FQGNSA. This CDR3 contains 14 residues. Trimming removed 2 bases at V and 1 base at J, with 8 bases between. The CDR3 bases are TGTGCCAGCAGCTTACAGGGGAGGAACACTGAAGCTTTCTTT. It translates to CASSLQGRNTEAFF.

This clone showed up just once. The rearrangement links TRBV9 to TRBJ2-3, with TRBD2 identical over 10 bases. CDR1 and CDR2 from the germline V gene are SGDLS and YYNGEE. V was clipped by 0 bases and J by 5 bases; unmatched bases: 6. This CDR3 comprises 16 residues. CDR3 DNA sequence: TGTGCCAGCAGCGTAGGACTAGCGGGTTTGGAAGATACGCAGTATTTT. Its translation: CASSVGLAGLEDTQYF.

V is TRBV4-1 and J is TRBJ2-1; 8 nucleotides line up with TRBD2. The germline gives CDR1 MGHRA, CDR2 YSYEKL. This CDR3 contains 15 residues. The V segment lost 4 bases and the J segment 2 bases; nucleotides outside the gene matches: 4. CDR3 sequence: CASSPPGGTYNEQFF. CDR3 nucleotide sequence: TGCGCCAGCAGCCCTCCGGGGGGGACCTACAATGAGCAGTTCTTC.

The chain employs TRBV19 and TRBJ2-3, with 8 nucleotides matching TRBD1. This CDR3 spans 14 amino acids. V lost 6 bases, J lost 6 bases, and 8 bases stayed unmatched. Germline loops: CDR1 LNHDA, CDR2 SQIVND (reference sequence). As DNA, the CDR3 is TGTGCCAGTAGCTCCCGGGACAGGATTGATACGCAGTATTTT. Amino acids: CASSSRDRIDTQYF. Drawing the rest from reference TRBV19 and TRBJ2-3, the complete variable domain is DGGITQSPKYLFRKEGQNVTLSCEQNLNHDAMYWYRQDPGQGLRLIYYSQIVNDFQKGDIAEGYSVSREKKESFPLTVTSAQKNPTAFYLCASSSRDRIDTQYFGPGTRLTVL.

This clone appeared a single time. The V call is TRBV20-1, the J call TRBJ2-7; D is undetermined. CDR3 length: 10 residues. Germline CDR1 reads DFQATT; CDR2 reads SNEGSKA (reference sequence). With 2 bases removed from V and 4 bases from J, the gap between germline ends came to 3 bases. CDR3 DNA sequence: TGCAGTGCTAGACCTTACGAGCAGTACTTC. This gives the protein CSARPYEQYF.

As for this clone: This specimen includes other DNA sequences encoding the same CDR3. The genes are TRBV11-2 and TRBJ1-1; D uncertain. Germline V gene data show CDR1 as SGHAT and CDR2 as FQNNGV. The length of the CDR3 is 14 residues. V was trimmed by 0 bases and J by 1 base, leaving 6 bases between them. The CDR3 loop reads CASSLDSRNTEAFF. The CDR3 DNA reads TGTGCCAGCAGCTTAGATAGTCGGAACACTGAAGCTTTCTTT. Drawing the rest from reference TRBV11-2 and TRBJ1-1, the complete variable domain is EAGVAQSPRYKIIEKRQSVAFWCNPISGHATLYWYQQILGQGPKLLIQFQNNGVVDDSQLPKDRFSAERLKGVDSTLKIQPAKLEDSAVYLCASSLDSRNTEAFFGQGTRLTVV.

V and J are TRBV5-1 and TRBJ2-2; no reliable D call. Germline CDR1 is SGHRS and CDR2 is YFSETQ. This CDR3 region has 16 residues. V was clipped by 0 bases and J by 0 bases, with 9 bases between them. The CDR3: CASSLAAQTNTGELFF. CDR3 nucleotide sequence: TGCGCCAGCAGCTTGGCCGCCCAGACGAACACCGGGGAGCTGTTTTTT.

The J gene is TRBJ1-1, the V gene TRBV18, with a tentative D call TRBD1 (6 bases). The V gene's germline CDR1 is KGHSH and CDR2 LQKENI. The V gene lost 3 bases and the J gene lost 2 bases, with 10 bases spanning the gap. The CDR3 has 14 amino acids. In DNA, the CDR3 is TGTGCCAGCTCACCGGCGGGGGCAAACACTGAAGCTTTCTTT. As protein: CASSPAGANTEAFF.

This clone was seen just once. The chain joins TRBV28 to TRBJ2-7; D might be TRBD2 (7 bases). The CDR3 length is 12 residues. The V end was cut by 7 bases, the J end by 5 bases, with 12 bases between. The germline V gene encodes CDR1 MDHEN and CDR2 SYDVKM. CDR3 residues: CASTEGGNEQYF. In nucleotides, the CDR3 is TGTGCCAGCACCGAGGGGGGGAACGAGCAGTACTTC.

The gene calls are TRBV7-2 and TRBJ1-2, with D possibly matching TRBD1 (6 bases). The V and J ends lost 7 bases and 4 bases respectively, with 16 bases between them. CDR1 and CDR2 (germline): SGHTA, FQGNSA. The CDR3 runs 14 residues. In DNA form, the CDR3 reads TGTGCCAGCACTACAGAAAGGGGGATCTATGGCTACACCTTC. Protein sequence: CASTTERGIYGYTF.

The chain employs TRBV7-9 and TRBJ1-1; 7 bases are shared with TRBD1. CDR3 size: 17 residues. V was pared by 5 bases and J by 6 bases, with 18 bases of the junction left unmatched. The germline gives CDR1 SEHNR, CDR2 FQNEAQ (reference sequence). The CDR3 spells CASSRRGTAYTRPEAFF. Here the CDR3 DNA reads TGTGCCAGCAGCCGAAGAGGGACAGCTTACACCCGACCTGAAGCTTTCTTT.

The chain links TRBV9 to TRBJ2-2, with D perhaps matching TRBD1 (6 bases). Germline V gives CDR1 SGDLS, CDR2 YYNGEE. This CDR3 is 16 amino acids long. Trimming removed 0 bases from V and 5 bases from J, with 14 bases in between. As DNA, the CDR3 is TGTGCCAGCAGCGTAGGGGGGCGCGGACGAACCGGGGAGCTGTTTTTT. Encoded protein: CASSVGGRGRTGELFF.

This chain uses TRBV28 with TRBJ2-7, with unresolved D. The DNA end lines up better with TRBJ2-1; the J call may be wrong. The CDR3 runs to 13 residues. CDR1 is MDHEN and CDR2 is SYDVKM in the germline V gene. CDR3 in amino acids: CASSLGLNNEQFF. The CDR3 bases are TGTGCCAGCAGTTTAGGCTTAAACAATGAGCAGTTCTTC.

This rearrangement joins TRBV6-6 to TRBJ2-3; D unclear. Germline CDR1 MNHNY, CDR2 SVGAGI (reference sequence). The CDR3 totals 11 residues. V dropped 5 bases and J dropped 2 bases, with 2 bases sitting between them. The CDR3 nucleotides are TGTGCCAGCAGTGTCACAGATACGCAGTATTTT. Translated, it gives CASSVTDTQYF.

This rearrangement joins TRBV19 to TRBJ2-3, with D perhaps assigned TRBD1 or TRBD2 (6 bases each). CDR1 and CDR2 from the germline V gene are LNHDA and SQIVND (reference sequence). This CDR3 has 15 residues. V gave up 4 bases and J gave up 2 bases, with 13 bases separating them. In DNA form, the CDR3 reads TGTGCCAGTAGTAGGGCCGGGGGCCCCACAGATACGCAGTATTTT. The encoded protein is CASSRAGGPTDTQYF. Drawing the rest from reference TRBV19 and TRBJ2-3, the complete variable domain is DGGITQSPKYLFRKEGQNVTLSCEQNLNHDAMYWYRQDPGQGLRLIYYSQIVNDFQKGDIAEGYSVSREKKESFPLTVTSAQKNPTAFYLCASSRAGGPTDTQYFGPGTRLTVL.

The J gene is TRBJ1-6, the V gene TRBV10-3; 8 bases line up with TRBD1. The CDR3 length is 14 residues. Germline CDR1 reads ENHRY; CDR2 reads SYGVKD. The junction had 4 bases not matched to a gene; V was cut back by 3 bases and J by 9 bases. This CDR3 is CAISDDRGISPLHF. CDR3 in DNA: TGTGCCATCAGTGACGACAGGGGAATTTCACCCCTCCACTTT.

This clone has a single count. The chain has TRBV7-9 and TRBJ1-6, with 7 bases identical to TRBD1. V shed 5 bases and J 0 bases; nucleotides not matched to a gene: 7. The CDR3 loop spans 17 amino acids. CDR1 is SEHNR, CDR2 FQNEAQ, per germline (reference sequence). This CDR3 is CASSAGTDGSYNSPLHF. CDR3 sequence (DNA): TGTGCCAGCAGCGCCGGGACAGACGGCTCCTATAATTCACCCCTCCACTTT. Using reference TRBV7-9 and TRBJ1-6 for the parts outside the CDR3, the full variable domain is DTGVSQNPRHKITKRGQNVTFRCDPISEHNRLYWYRQTLGQGPEFLTYFQNEAQLEKSRLLSDRFSAERPKGSFSTLEIQRTEQGDSAMYLCASSAGTDGSYNSPLHFGNGTRLTVT.

This sequence joins TRBV27 and TRBJ1-2; the D gene is possibly TRBD1 (5 bases). The CDR3 contains 17 residues. V was trimmed by 3 bases and J by 1 base, leaving 18 bases between them. Germline-derived CDR1 and CDR2 are MNHEY and SMNVEV (reference sequence). The CDR3: CASSLRSRQGYNYGYTF. CDR3 nucleotide sequence: TGTGCCAGCAGTTTGAGGTCCCGCCAGGGCTATAACTATGGCTACACCTTC.

The rearrangement uses TRBV7-9 and TRBJ2-1; the D call may be TRBD1 or TRBD2 (5 bases each). Looked up from germline, CDR1 is SEHNR and CDR2 is FQNEAQ (reference sequence). The CDR3 loop spans 15 amino acids. The V gene lost 5 bases and the J gene lost 8 bases, with 19 bases spanning the gap. The CDR3 sequence: CASSTVGDVIDEQFF. The CDR3 coding sequence is TGTGCCAGCAGCACGGTGGGGGACGTTATAGATGAGCAGTTCTTC.

CDR3 sequence (DNA): TGTGCCACCAGCAGAGATAACGACGGCTTCTATGGCTACACCTTC. This translates into CATSRDNDGFYGYTF. The rearrangement uses TRBV15 and TRBJ1-2; D is unresolved. The CDR3 covers 15 residues. Germline CDR1 and CDR2: LNHNV and YYDKDF (reference sequence). V was shortened by 0 bases and J by 4 bases, with 12 bases between the two germline ends.

The chain couples TRBV18 to TRBJ2-7; tentative D call: TRBD2 (5 bases). V dropped 3 bases and J dropped 0 bases, with 12 bases sitting between them. Germline-derived CDR1 and CDR2 are KGHSH and LQKENI. CDR3 length: 15 amino acids. CDR3 DNA: TGTGCCAGCTCACCCGGAGCGGTTATCTCCTACGAGCAGTACTTC. Translated: CASSPGAVISYEQYF.